One sample yielded the 30 T cell receptor beta chains listed below, sequenced in a study of blood T cell repertoires in COVID-19. The repertoire was sequenced with immunoSEQ multiplex PCR; TCRdb's copy has only in-frame clones and lacks some. The sample consists of fewer than 500,000 clones, over 75% of them appearing once. The sequencing sample was made of PBMCs or T cells enriched from blood (not recorded which). The source of these receptors is a woman aged 25 to 39 with acute COVID-19.

V gene TRBV2 combines with J gene TRBJ2-4, with 8 bases that match TRBD1. The CDR3 sequence is 14 residues long. CDR1 SNHLY and CDR2 FYNNEI come from the germline V gene. Trimming took 3 bases from V and 10 from J; bases not matched to a gene: 8. Here the CDR3 DNA reads TGTGCCAGCAGTGACGGGAGACAGGGGTATATTCAGTACTTC. Translating gives CASSDGRQGYIQYF.

This rearrangement joins TRBV19 to TRBJ2-3, with D perhaps matching TRBD2 (6 bases). Looked up from germline, CDR1 is LNHDA and CDR2 is SQIVND (reference sequence). The length of the CDR3 is 14 residues. Trimming took off 8 bases at V and 0 bases at J, with 12 bases between the two ends. CDR3 protein: CASGGYGSTDTQYF. CDR3 DNA sequence: TGTGCCAGTGGGGGGTACGGAAGCACAGATACGCAGTATTTT.

The rearrangement uses TRBV7-3 and TRBJ1-1, with 8 positions matching TRBD1. Germline CDR1 and CDR2: SGHTA and FQGTGA. The CDR3 contains 17 residues. With 0 bases clipped from V and 1 base from J, the junction kept 7 bases outside the gene matches. CDR3: CASSLTRQGAPNTEAFF. CDR3 coding DNA: TGTGCCAGCAGCTTAACTAGGCAGGGGGCCCCGAACACTGAAGCTTTCTTT.

This clone appeared a few times. V and J are TRBV4-3 and TRBJ2-5, with 8 positions matching TRBD2. The germline V gene has CDR1 LGHNA and CDR2 YSLEER. Trimming removed 1 base from V and 4 bases from J; junction bases left unmatched: 11. The CDR3 is made up of 17 amino acids. The CDR3: CASSQVLSGGRRETQYF. The CDR3 region has the DNA TGCGCCAGCAGCCAAGTACTGAGCGGGGGCCGTCGAGAGACCCAGTACTTC.

The rearrangement joins TRBV7-2 to TRBJ2-1, with 8 bases aligning to TRBD1. With V trimmed by 2 bases and J by 4 bases, 4 bases remained unmatched. In germline, CDR1 is SGHTA, CDR2 FQGNSA. This CDR3 region has 15 residues. DNA of the CDR3: TGTGCCAGCAGCTTAAAACAGGGGGTGTACAATGAGCAGTTCTTC. This sequence encodes CASSLKQGVYNEQFF.

The chain combines TRBV6-5 with TRBJ1-5, with TRBD1 matching 7 bases. The germline V gene encodes CDR1 MNHEY and CDR2 SVGAGI. V lost 7 bases, J lost 6 bases, and 12 bases stayed unmatched. CDR3 length: 15 residues. CDR3 sequence (DNA): TGTGCCAGCATCCCGACAGGGCCGGGACGTCAGCCCCAGCATTTT. It codes for CASIPTGPGRQPQHF.

Of note for this clone: Additional DNA sequences in this sample encode the identical CDR3. The V gene is TRBV5-1, the J gene TRBJ2-7; TRBD1 aligns across 8 bases. CDR3 length: 14 amino acids. In germline, CDR1 is SGHRS, CDR2 YFSETQ. The J segment lost 3 bases and the V segment lost 0 bases, leaving 2 bases of the junction unmatched. CDR3 residues: CASSLDRGVYEQYF. In DNA, the CDR3 is TGCGCCAGCAGCTTGGACAGGGGGGTCTACGAGCAGTACTTC.

The CDR3 here is CASSEDRELGYTF. The CDR3 nucleotides read TGTGCCAGCAGTGAAGACAGGGAACTTGGCTACACCTTC. The chain combines TRBV2 with TRBJ1-2, with D perhaps matching TRBD1 (6 bases). This CDR3 region has 13 residues. Looked up from germline, CDR1 is SNHLY and CDR2 is FYNNEI. V lost 1 base and J lost 7, with 10 bases in between.

The chain employs TRBV10-2 and TRBJ1-1; D might be TRBD1 (5 bases). Trimming stripped 4 bases from V and 3 bases from J, with 12 bases between. The CDR3 length is 14 residues. The germline V gene has CDR1 WSHSY and CDR2 SAAADI. CDR3 DNA sequence: TGCGCCAGCAGTGCAGGGCGGGGGGACACTGAAGCTTTCTTT. Translating it yields CASSAGRGDTEAFF.

The genes are TRBV19 and TRBJ1-1; D gene uncertain. This CDR3 is built from 14 residues. V was cut by 7 bases and J by 3 bases, with 15 bases left in between. The V gene's germline CDR1 is LNHDA and CDR2 SQIVND (reference sequence). The CDR3 sequence is CASTPRRSDTEAFF. In DNA form, the CDR3 reads TGTGCCAGTACCCCCCGGAGGTCGGACACTGAAGCTTTCTTT. The complete variable domain, with remaining parts taken from reference TRBV19 and TRBJ1-1, reads DGGITQSPKYLFRKEGQNVTLSCEQNLNHDAMYWYRQDPGQGLRLIYYSQIVNDFQKGDIAEGYSVSREKKESFPLTVTSAQKNPTAFYLCASTPRRSDTEAFFGQGTRLTVV.

The sample holds a few counts of this clone. The V gene is TRBV5-1, the J gene TRBJ2-5, with TRBD2 matching 10 bases. The V gene's germline CDR1 is SGHRS and CDR2 YFSETQ. J lost 5 bases, V lost 6 bases, and 10 bases had no gene match. This CDR3 contains 15 residues. The CDR3: CASTLSGGIGETQYF. The CDR3 region has the DNA TGCGCCAGCACCCTTAGCGGGGGGATTGGGGAGACCCAGTACTTC.

This rearrangement joins TRBV6-5 to TRBJ2-1; 12 bases are a match to TRBD2. J lost 9 bases, V lost 10 bases, and 10 bases had no gene match. The CDR3 is 14 amino acids. Germline V gives CDR1 MNHEY, CDR2 SVGAGI. The CDR3 sequence: CATGGTSGWGEQFF. CDR3 DNA: TGTGCCACCGGAGGGACTAGCGGGTGGGGTGAGCAGTTCTTC.

This clone was detected only a few times. This rearrangement joins TRBV11-3 to TRBJ2-7; 9 nucleotides agree with TRBD2. Germline V CDR1 and CDR2: SGHNT, YENEEA. The trim removed 5 bases at V and 7 bases at J, leaving 6 bases unmatched. The CDR3 is made up of 13 amino acids. The CDR3 region has the DNA TGTGCCAGCAGCCCTCCGCGGGGGGGTGAGCAGTACTTC. This codes for CASSPPRGGEQYF.

This clone has a single count. The chain employs TRBV25-1 and TRBJ1-1, with D unclear. Between the trimmed V and J ends, which lost 8 bases and 7 bases, there was a span of 14 bases. Germline CDR1 is MGHDK and CDR2 is SYGVNS. This CDR3 region has 12 residues. In nucleotides, the CDR3 is TGTGCCAGCTCGGGAGGCATGTATGAAGCTTTCTTT. Its protein product is CASSGGMYEAFF.

This rearrangement joins TRBV5-6 to TRBJ1-1, with D possibly TRBD1 on 5 matching bases. Trimming removed 0 bases from V and 6 bases from J, with 12 bases in between. Germline values: CDR1 SGHDT, CDR2 YYEEEE. CDR3 size: 14 residues. The CDR3 sequence is CASSLGRPTAEAFF. CDR3 coding DNA: TGTGCCAGCAGCTTGGGAAGGCCGACAGCTGAAGCTTTCTTT.

This clone was counted only a few times. The chain recombines TRBV3-1 (or the pseudogene TRBV3-2) with TRBJ1-1; D is possibly TRBD1 (6 bases). V lost 3 bases and J 11 bases, leaving 25 bases between the germline ends. Germline CDR1 and CDR2: LGHDT and YNNKEL (reference sequence). The CDR3 has 16 amino acids. CDR3 amino acids: CASSHFPDRGLRGAFF. In DNA, the CDR3 is TGTGCCAGCAGCCACTTCCCCGACCGCGGATTAAGGGGGGCTTTCTTT.

This clone has a single count. The chain combines TRBV5-6 with TRBJ1-2; 7 bases are shared with TRBD1. Losses at the gene ends were 5 bases for V and 4 bases for J; bases not matched to a gene: 8. CDR1 SGHDT and CDR2 YYEEEE come from the germline V gene. The CDR3 extends over 14 amino acids. The CDR3 protein is CASSRQGLTYGYTF. The CDR3 DNA reads TGTGCCAGCAGTCGACAGGGCCTAACCTATGGCTACACCTTC.

The chain combines TRBV27 with TRBJ2-5; 7 nucleotides agree with TRBD2. The germline CDR1 and CDR2 sequences are MNHEY and SMNVEV (reference sequence). V was pared by 5 bases and J by 5 bases, with 11 bases of the junction left unmatched. The CDR3 sequence is 15 residues long. CDR3 residues: CASSPLVGGRETQYF. Written as DNA, the CDR3 is TGTGCCAGCAGTCCCCTGGTCGGGGGGAGGGAGACCCAGTACTTC.

This chain uses TRBV9 with TRBJ1-6; a possible D gene is TRBD1 (6 bases). The germline CDR1 and CDR2 sequences are SGDLS and YYNGEE. V lost 2 bases and J lost 12, with 15 bases in between. There are 14 residues in the CDR3. The CDR3 nucleotides read TGTGCCAGCAGCGTGAGGGCACAGGGAGAACCCCTCCACTTT. Translating it yields CASSVRAQGEPLHF.

This chain joins TRBV7-9 and TRBJ1-5; D might be TRBD1 (6 bases). Trimming shortened V by 4 bases and J by 0 bases, and 10 bases separated the two germline ends. The germline CDR1 and CDR2 sequences are SEHNR and FQNEAQ (reference sequence). The CDR3 has 15 residues. In nucleotides, the CDR3 is TGTGCCAGCAGCTCGGACAGTGCTAGCAATCAGCCCCAGCATTTT. Translation: CASSSDSASNQPQHF.

This sequence joins TRBV6-4 and TRBJ1-6, with D uncertain. Germline loops: CDR1 MRHNA, CDR2 SNTAGT. This CDR3 is 10 amino acids long. This CDR3 is CAPKETPLHF. DNA for the CDR3: TGTGCTCCAAAGGAGACACCCCTCCACTTT.

This chain uses TRBV15 with TRBJ1-4, with D tentatively TRBD1 (5 bases). The CDR3 length is 13 residues. V lost 3 bases to trimming and J lost 5 bases, with 7 bases between them. Looked up from germline, CDR1 is LNHNV and CDR2 is YYDKDF (reference sequence). CDR3 DNA: TGTGCCACCAGCAGGGGGGGGAATGAAAAACTGTTTTTT. Its protein is CATSRGGNEKLFF. The full variable domain, with the rest looked up from reference TRBV15 and TRBJ1-4, is DAMVIQNPRYQVTQFGKPVTLSCSQTLNHNVMYWYQQKSSQAPKLLFHYYDKDFNNEADTPDNFQSRRPNTSFCFLDIRSPGLGDTAMYLCATSRGGNEKLFFGSGTQLSVL.

The J gene is TRBJ2-7, the V gene TRBV5-5, with 8 bases identical to TRBD1. After removal of 0 bases from V and 1 base from J, the junction contained 6 bases not matched to a gene. Germline V CDR1 and CDR2: SGHKS, YYEKEE (reference sequence). There are 16 residues in the CDR3. The CDR3 DNA reads TGTGCCAGCAGCTTGGGGGCTCAGGGGGCGTCCTACGAGCAGTACTTC. Translated: CASSLGAQGASYEQYF.

The chain recombines TRBV6-6 with TRBJ2-7; tentative D call: TRBD2 (5 bases). V lost 2 bases and J lost 3, with 11 bases in between. Germline V gene sequence: CDR1 MNHNY, CDR2 SVGAGI (reference sequence). The CDR3 is made up of 14 amino acids. Here the CDR3 reads CASSYQGEGYEQYF. CDR3 bases: TGTGCCAGCAGTTACCAAGGAGAGGGCTACGAGCAGTACTTC.

The V call is TRBV14, the J call TRBJ1-6; no clear D. CDR3 length equals 17 residues. Germline V lookup: CDR1 SGHDN, CDR2 FVKESK. The V end was cut by 3 bases, the J end by 2 bases, with 14 bases between. CDR3 coding DNA: TGTGCCAGCAGCCATCCCTCCGGGAGGGCCTATAATTCACCCCTCCACTTT. Its translation is CASSHPSGRAYNSPLHF.

The chain employs TRBV27 and TRBJ1-1, with 8 bases aligning to TRBD1. The CDR3 totals 15 residues. Germline CDR1 reads MNHEY; CDR2 reads SMNVEV (reference sequence). V was clipped by 2 bases and J by 3 bases; unmatched bases: 5. Here the CDR3 DNA reads TGTGCCAGCAGTTTAAGCGCAGGGGGCTACACTGAAGCTTTCTTT. Translation gives CASSLSAGGYTEAFF.

This rearrangement joins TRBV12-3 or TRBV12-4 to TRBJ1-1; D is perhaps TRBD1 (6 bases). Trimming cost V 5 bases and J 4 bases, with 11 bases left between them. CDR3 length: 13 amino acids. Written as DNA, the CDR3 is TGTGCCAGCAGTACAGGGAGCTCCACTGAAGCTTTCTTT. This gives the protein CASSTGSSTEAFF.

The J gene is TRBJ1-1, the V gene TRBV18; TRBD1 aligns across 8 bases. CDR1 KGHSH and CDR2 LQKENI come from the germline V gene. The V segment lost 2 bases and the J segment 1 base; nucleotides outside the gene matches: 6. The CDR3 covers 16 residues. The CDR3 sequence: CASSPMQGAGNTEAFF. The CDR3 nucleotides are TGTGCCAGCTCACCAATGCAGGGGGCGGGGAACACTGAAGCTTTCTTT.

The chain's CDR3 is CASSLVGTSVSGTQYF. CDR3 DNA sequence: TGTGCCAGCAGCTTAGTCGGGACTAGCGTGAGTGGTACGCAGTATTTT. The V call is TRBV7-3, the J call TRBJ2-3, with TRBD2 identical over 10 bases. The germline gives CDR1 SGHTA, CDR2 FQGTGA. The V gene end was trimmed by 2 bases and the J gene end by 8 bases; junction bases not matched to a gene: 10. The CDR3 consists of 16 residues.

V usage is TRBV9 and J usage is TRBJ1-1; no firm D call. V lost 2 bases to trimming and J lost 5 bases, with 10 bases between them. The germline gives CDR1 SGDLS, CDR2 YYNGEE. CDR3 length: 13 residues. The CDR3 spells CASSVSGSTEAFF. CDR3 DNA: TGTGCCAGCAGCGTTAGCGGTTCGACTGAAGCTTTCTTT.